The following is a T cell receptor beta chain sequence with its context. Antigen: not known. The sample is drawn from a study of CXCR3-negative and CXCR3-positive naive CD8 T cells. TRB cDNA libraries were made by UMI-labeled 5' RACE. TCRdb re-called the 5' RACE reads and shows each CDR3 protein once, DNA omitted. The table for this sample gives around 60,000 distinct CDR3 sequences. General study points: The TRBV-TRBJ usage of naive CXCR3-negative and CXCR3-positive cells was similar, but that of memory cells differed.

The germline gives CDR1 LGHDT, CDR2 YNNKEL (reference sequence). This CDR3 has 19 residues. The sequencing sample was made of naive CXCR3- CD8+ T cells from blood. Subset given: CD45RO-CCR7+CD27+CD95- naive CD8+ T cells lacking CXCR3 (TNR3-). The gene calls are TRBV3-1 and TRBJ2-6; TCRdb returns TRBD1, unconfirmable since there is no DNA. The sequence derives from a human donor in good health. Some clones in this sample may be carry-over from other donors' samples. CDR3 sequence reads: CASSQGPGQDTSGANVLTF.